These T cell receptor beta chains were read from a single sample in a study of T cell responses to AZD1222 COVID-19 vaccine. The data were produced by immunoSEQ multiplex PCR, yet TCRdb's version contains in-frame clones alone and is incomplete. This table has roughly 270,000 clones, around 93% appearing once. Sequences were derived from peripheral blood, sampled 28 days after the second AZD1222 dose. The source is an adult who received the AZD1222 COVID-19 vaccine. Both conserved end residues are part of each CDR3. A D gene is named only where the DNA matches it firmly. The size entry is marked missing in some rows and otherwise reads once, few, many or a size class.

NA,NA,TRBV28,TRBJ1-2,TGTGCCAGCAGTTTAATATCTCCAAACTATGGCTACACCTTC,CASSLISPNYGYTF
NA,NA,TRBV19,TRBJ1-1,TGTGCCAGTAGTCCAGCAGGGAACACTGAAGCTTTCTTT,CASSPAGNTEAFF
TRBD1,NA,TRBV28,TRBJ2-7,TGTGCCAGCAGGAAGCGACAGGGTACCTACGAGCAGTACTTC,CASRKRQGTYEQYF
NA,NA,TRBV19,TRBJ2-5,TGTGCCAGTAGTATGAGTCGAGAGACCCAGTACTTC,CASSMSRETQYF
NA,NA,TRBV11-3,TRBJ2-3,TGTGCCAGCAGTGCGGTCGGGGGGCCGACAGATACGCAGTATTTT,CASSAVGGPTDTQYF
TRBD2,NA,TRBV28,TRBJ2-1,TGTGCCAGCAGGCTAGCGGGGGGTTACAATGAGCAGTTCTTC,CASRLAGGYNEQFF
TRBD2,NA,TRBV30,TRBJ2-1,TGTGCCTGGAGTGCCCTTAGCGGGAGGGGTGGAAATGAGCAGTTCTTC,CAWSALSGRGGNEQFF
NA,NA,TRBV28,TRBJ1-6,TGTGCCAGCAGTTTACCTTATTCACCCCTCCACTTT,CASSLPYSPLHF
TRBD1,NA,TRBV6-5,TRBJ2-7,TGTGCCAGCACTCTAATAGGGACAGGGAGACACGAGCAGTACTTC,CASTLIGTGRHEQYF
NA,NA,TRBV7-2,TRBJ1-5,TGTGCCAGCAGCCCCTATCTCAATCAGCCCCAGCATTTT,CASSPYLNQPQHF
NA,once,TRBV3-1/TRBV3-2,TRBJ2-1,TGTGCCAGCAGCCAAGGCGGGGAGCAGTTCTTC,CASSQGGEQFF
TRBD2,NA,TRBV4-1,TRBJ2-1,TGCGCCAGCAGTCTAGCGGGAGGCCCCCCCAATGAGCAGTTCTTC,CASSLAGGPPNEQFF
NA,NA,TRBV7-6,TRBJ2-7,TGTGCCAGCAGCTTAGCTGACGGGGGATACGAGCAGTACTTC,CASSLADGGYEQYF
TRBD1,once,TRBV28,TRBJ1-2,TGTGCCAGCAGTTTCTCAGGGGGCGGCTATGGCTACACCTTC,CASSFSGGGYGYTF
NA,NA,TRBV19,TRBJ2-5,TGTGCCAGTAGTTTGGGGACACATACCCAAGAGACCCAGTACTTC,CASSLGTHTQETQYF
NA,NA,TRBV2,TRBJ1-2,TGTGCCAGCAGATTGACGAGAGCTAACTATGGCTACACCTTC,CASRLTRANYGYTF
NA,few,TRBV11-2,TRBJ1-2,TGTGCCAGCAGCGTGGTGGGGCTAAACTATGGCTACACCTTC,CASSVVGLNYGYTF
NA,NA,TRBV29-1,TRBJ1-3,TGCAGCGTACTCGTCAATGAAGGTGGAAACACCATATATTTT,CSVLVNEGGNTIYF
NA,NA,TRBV9,TRBJ1-3,TGTGCCAGCAGCGTAGGACAGCTACAGGGAATTCCCTCTGGAAACACCATATATTTT,CASSVGQLQGIPSGNTIYF
TRBD1,NA,TRBV18,TRBJ1-2,TGTGCCAGCTCACAGGGACAGCCCAGGGACGGCTACACCTTC,CASSQGQPRDGYTF
NA,NA,TRBV29-1,TRBJ2-7,TGCAGCGTCTCCACAGGGTTTTACGAGCAGTACTTC,CSVSTGFYEQYF
TRBD2,NA,TRBV28,TRBJ2-1,TGTGCCAGCAGTTCTAGCGGGAGTGGGTACAATGAGCAGTTCTTC,CASSSSGSGYNEQFF
NA,NA,TRBV28,TRBJ2-1,TGTGCCAGCAGTCCCGCCCACGCCTTCCATGAGCAGTTCTTC,CASSPAHAFHEQFF
NA,NA,TRBV4-2,TRBJ1-1,TGTGCCAGCAGCCATTACTTAAAAGGGTTGAGGAACACTGAAGCTTTCTTT,CASSHYLKGLRNTEAFF